The text below deals with one TCR beta chain. Its antigen remains unidentified. Germline V gene lookup returns CDR1 SEHNR and CDR2 FQNEAQ (reference sequence). The ends were cut back, 0 bases at V and 8 bases at J, with 14 bases in the middle. The CDR3 is 15 amino acids. This sample is part of a study of beta chain features in type 1 diabetes. Study details: The samples had 90 million to 130 million sorted cells examined in all.

cDNA synthesis used the whole RNA isolate, giving expressed TCRB sequences. Approximately 3.7 million reads per sample on average were obtained from naive, central memory and regulatory T cell samples. Sequencing used immunoSEQ multiplex PCR; TCRdb keeps in-frame clones, though not all of them. The table has under 450,000 clones, more than 11% seen once. Points from the study as a whole: Relative to healthy donors, patients appeared to have naive, central memory and Treg TCRB repertoires that were more similar.

Central memory, naive, regulatory and stem cell-like memory CD4+ cells were sorted by CD45RO/CCR7/CD25/CD127/CD95/CD27. The sequenced sample consisted of naive CD4+ T cells from blood. The J gene is TRBJ2-4, the V gene TRBV7-9; perhaps TRBD1 as D (6 bases). This TCR derives from a man aged 30 to 39 in good health. The CDR3 DNA reads TGTGCCAGCAGCTTAGCGGGAGCGAAGGGGGACATTCAGTACTTC. Its protein is CASSLAGAKGDIQYF.